This record concerns one T cell receptor (beta chain) sequence. The sample comes from a study of blood T cell repertoires in COVID-19. Germline CDR1 reads MDHEN; CDR2 reads SYDVKM. The V end lost 3 bases, the J end lost 4 bases, and 4 bases lay between the germline ends. The CDR3 has 12 amino acids. Produced via immunoSEQ multiplex PCR; TCRdb's table is partial and in-frame only. The table shows over 250,000 clones, with roughly 90% occurring only once. Material for sequencing was PBMCs or T cells enriched from blood (not recorded which). The chain recombines TRBV28 with TRBJ1-5; D remains ambiguous. The source is a woman aged 45-59 years who had recovered from COVID-19. Here the CDR3 DNA reads TGTGCCAGCAGTTTTGAGAATCAGCCCCAGCATTTT. The encoded protein is CASSFENQPQHF.